This is a list of T cell receptor beta chains from one sample in a study of shared T cell receptors in the human thymus. This table comes from immunoSEQ multiplex PCR, and its TCRdb copy is limited to in-frame clones, with some not included. This table holds about 660,000 clones, approximately 88% found once. The same data also went into a second study, on human thymus T cells.

Source material: thymocytes. These receptors were obtained from a boy younger than two with a congenital heart defect. Both conserved end residues are part of each CDR3. D genes are given only for firm matches. Some rows mark clone size as missing; the rest say once, few, many or name a class of expanded clone.

NA,TRBJ2-7,NA,TRBV30,CAWSLDKGPFKTPYEQYF,TGTGCCTGGAGTTTGGACAAGGGCCCTTTTAAGACCCCCTACGAGCAGTACTTC
NA,TRBJ2-7,TRBD1,TRBV4-2,CASSQDGQGSSYEQYF,TGTGCCAGCAGCCAAGATGGACAGGGCAGTTCCTACGAGCAGTACTTC
once,TRBJ2-3,NA,TRBV18,CASSRAGHASTDTQYF,TGTGCCAGCTCTCGGGCGGGTCACGCTAGCACAGATACGCAGTATTTT
NA,TRBJ2-5,TRBD1,TRBV15,CATSRDRGRTETQYF,TGTGCCACCAGCAGAGACAGGGGGCGTACGGAGACCCAGTACTTC
NA,TRBJ1-1,NA,TRBV19,CASTLRDIGTMDTEAFF,TGTGCCAGTACCCTCCGGGACATAGGGACTATGGACACTGAAGCTTTCTTT
few,TRBJ1-2,NA,TRBV5-6,CASSWGLRGGYGYTF,TGTGCCAGCAGCTGGGGTTTAAGGGGGGGATATGGCTACACCTTC
NA,TRBJ2-5,TRBD2,TRBV4-3,CASSHSGRALTKETQYF,TGCGCCAGCAGCCATAGCGGGAGGGCCCTAACAAAGGAGACCCAGTACTTC
NA,TRBJ2-7,NA,TRBV7-2,CASSLRVGVHEQYF,TGTGCCAGCAGCTTAAGGGTGGGAGTCCACGAGCAGTACTTC
NA,TRBJ1-2,NA,TRBV28,CASSFRTENYGYTF,TGTGCCAGCAGTTTTAGGACAGAGAACTATGGCTACACCTTC
NA,TRBJ2-5,TRBD1,TRBV5-1,CASSSTGVGETQYF,TGCGCCAGCAGCTCAACAGGGGTGGGAGAGACCCAGTACTTC
NA,TRBJ2-3,NA,TRBV11-2,CASSLEVGGPSTDTQYF,TGTGCCAGCAGCTTAGAAGTTGGCGGCCCTAGCACAGATACGCAGTATTTT
NA,TRBJ2-1,TRBD1,TRBV7-9,CASNGEGAFYNEQFF,TGTGCCAGCAACGGCGAGGGGGCCTTCTACAATGAGCAGTTCTTC
NA,TRBJ1-5,TRBD1,TRBV30,CAWSRQGCNQPQHF,TGTGCCTGGAGTCGACAGGGTTGCAATCAGCCCCAGCATTTT
NA,TRBJ1-2,TRBD1,TRBV29-1,CSVAPPKTGGAYGYTF,TGCAGCGTCGCCCCCCCAAAGACAGGGGGCGCCTATGGCTACACCTTC
once,TRBJ1-2,NA,TRBV11-2,CASSIGPGGGYTF,TGTGCCAGCAGCATCGGTCCTGGGGGGGGCTACACCTTC
NA,TRBJ2-1,NA,TRBV6-4,CASSEGGGLNEQFF,TGTGCCAGCAGTGAAGGAGGAGGACTCAATGAGCAGTTCTTC
NA,TRBJ2-7,TRBD1,TRBV6-6,CASSYTGQGHYEQYF,TGTGCCAGCAGTTACACGGGACAGGGGCACTACGAGCAGTACTTC
once,TRBJ2-7,NA,TRBV7-6,CASSRCQGNEQYF,TGTGCCAGCAGCCGTTGTCAGGGGAACGAGCAGTACTTC
NA,TRBJ2-7,TRBD2,TRBV14,CASSQGASGPSYEQYF,TGTGCCAGCAGCCAAGGGGCTAGCGGGCCATCCTACGAGCAGTACTTC
NA,TRBJ2-5,TRBD2,TRBV12-5,CASGSSGQETQYF,TGTGCTAGTGGTTCTAGCGGACAAGAGACCCAGTACTTC
NA,TRBJ2-3,TRBD2,TRBV11-2,CASSPGTSGSSSDTQYF,TGTGCCAGCAGCCCAGGGACTAGCGGGAGTAGCTCAGATACGCAGTATTTT
NA,TRBJ2-7,TRBD2,TRBV28,CASRTSGSSYEQYF,TGTGCCAGCAGGACTAGCGGGAGCTCCTACGAGCAGTACTTC
few,TRBJ2-7,NA,TRBV5-1,CASSLASGSSYEQYF,TGCGCCAGCAGCTTGGCCTCTGGGAGCTCCTACGAGCAGTACTTC
NA,TRBJ2-1,TRBD2,TRBV2,CASSVPERDYYNEQFF,TGTGCCAGCAGTGTCCCCGAGCGGGACTACTACAATGAGCAGTTCTTC
NA,TRBJ1-5,NA,TRBV7-9,CASSLGRATVGQPQHF,TGTGCCAGCAGCTTAGGGAGGGCGACGGTTGGTCAGCCCCAGCATTTT
NA,TRBJ2-1,TRBD1,TRBV29-1,CSLLRTGEKSYNEQFF,TGCAGCCTCCTCCGGACAGGGGAAAAATCCTACAATGAGCAGTTCTTC
NA,TRBJ2-7,NA,TRBV30,CAWSVASQAYEQYF,TGTGCCTGGAGTGTTGCTAGCCAGGCCTACGAGCAGTACTTC
NA,TRBJ1-5,NA,TRBV6-5,CASSYVQSNQPQHF,TGTGCCAGCAGTTACGTTCAGAGCAATCAGCCCCAGCATTTT
NA,TRBJ1-1,TRBD1,TRBV5-6,CASSTDRGRVNTEAFF,TGTGCCAGCAGCACGGACAGGGGGCGGGTGAACACTGAAGCTTTCTTT
NA,TRBJ2-2,NA,TRBV9,CASSVEQRTNTGELFF,TGTGCCAGCAGCGTAGAGCAGCGTACGAACACCGGGGAGCTGTTTTTT
NA,TRBJ2-7,TRBD1,TRBV6-5,CASRRQGASYEQYF,TGTGCCAGCAGGAGACAGGGAGCAAGCTACGAGCAGTACTTC
NA,TRBJ2-7,NA,TRBV20-1,CSAGSDEQYF,TGCAGTGCTGGTAGTGACGAGCAGTACTTC
NA,TRBJ2-5,TRBD1,TRBV12-5,CASGLAGQGQETQYF,TGTGCTAGTGGTTTGGCTGGACAGGGACAAGAGACCCAGTACTTC
NA,TRBJ2-2,TRBD2,TRBV6-4,CASSDRTSGSGIGELFF,TGTGCCAGCAGTGACAGGACTAGCGGGAGTGGAATCGGGGAGCTGTTTTTT